These T cell receptor beta chains were read from a single sample in a study of T cells in Graves' hyperthyroidism and ophthalmopathy. TCRdb used MiXCR to reprocess the multiplex PCR reads, holding one entry per CDR3 protein. Of hundreds of thousands of distinct CDR3 sequences detected, approximately 24% appear once; the ten largest clones hold 10% to 12%. Material: blood. Receptors originate from a woman under 40 with Graves' ophthalmopathy. The CDR3 runs from the conserved cysteine through the conserved F or W. The size field is filled for only some rows; it gives once, few, many or a size class.

CDR3 protein: CASSQVDSAYEQYF; clone size: many; J gene: TRBJ2-7; V gene: TRBV4-1; CDR3 length: 14
CDR3 protein: CATSDYGAGGRETQYF; clone size: many; J gene: TRBJ2-5; V gene: TRBV24-1; CDR3 length: 16
CDR3 protein: CAWNRGRYDYGYTF; clone size: many; J gene: TRBJ1-2; V gene: TRBV30; CDR3 length: 14
CDR3 protein: CASRQQGSNYGYTF; clone size: many; J gene: TRBJ1-2; V gene: TRBV7-3; CDR3 length: 14
CDR3 protein: CASSAGGDSPLHF; clone size: many; J gene: TRBJ1-6; V gene: TRBV2; CDR3 length: 13
CDR3 protein: CASRSTDASPYEQYF; clone size: many; J gene: TRBJ2-7; V gene: TRBV6-2/TRBV6-3; CDR3 length: 15
CDR3 protein: CASRPGNGISPLHF; clone size: few; J gene: TRBJ1-6; V gene: TRBV12-3/TRBV12-4; CDR3 length: 14
CDR3 protein: CASSFLAVYQETQYF; clone size: many; J gene: TRBJ2-5; V gene: TRBV5-8; CDR3 length: 15
CDR3 protein: CASSGDVPYEQYF; clone size: many; J gene: TRBJ2-7; V gene: TRBV27; CDR3 length: 13
CDR3 protein: CATLGGRTEAFF; clone size: .; J gene: TRBJ1-1; V gene: TRBV24-1; CDR3 length: 12
CDR3 protein: CASTYYGTRSYEQYF; clone size: many; J gene: TRBJ2-7; V gene: TRBV6-5; CDR3 length: 15
CDR3 protein: CASSLFRDTETQYF; clone size: many; J gene: TRBJ2-5; V gene: TRBV13; CDR3 length: 14
CDR3 protein: CASTRGIMSPEAFF; clone size: many; J gene: TRBJ1-1; V gene: TRBV12-3/TRBV12-4; CDR3 length: 14
CDR3 protein: CSADRDRITEAFF; clone size: few; J gene: TRBJ1-1; V gene: TRBV20-1; CDR3 length: 13